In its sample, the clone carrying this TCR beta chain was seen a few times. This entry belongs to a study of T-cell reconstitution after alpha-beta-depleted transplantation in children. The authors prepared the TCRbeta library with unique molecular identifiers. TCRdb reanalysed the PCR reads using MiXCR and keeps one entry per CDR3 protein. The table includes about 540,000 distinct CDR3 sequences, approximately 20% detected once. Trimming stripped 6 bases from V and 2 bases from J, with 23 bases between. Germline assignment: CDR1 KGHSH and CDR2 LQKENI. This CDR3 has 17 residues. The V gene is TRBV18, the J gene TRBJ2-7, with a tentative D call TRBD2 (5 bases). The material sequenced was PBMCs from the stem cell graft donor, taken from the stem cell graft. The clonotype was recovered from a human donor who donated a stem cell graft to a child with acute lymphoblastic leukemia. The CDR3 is CASSPPWETPTPYEQYF. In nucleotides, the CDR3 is TGTGCCAGCTCTCCTCCTTGGGAGACTCCGACCCCCTACGAGCAGTACTTC. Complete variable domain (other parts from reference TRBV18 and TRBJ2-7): NAGVMQNPRHLVRRRGQEARLRCSPMKGHSHVYWYRQLPEEGLKFMVYLQKENIIDESGMPKERFSAEFPKEGPSILRIQQVVRGDSAAYFCASSPPWETPTPYEQYFGPGTRLTVT.